This T cell receptor (beta chain) was identified in a study of CD8 T cells in ankylosing spondylitis. In germline, CDR1 is SQVTM, CDR2 ANQGSEA. V lost 7 bases, J lost 5 bases, and 6 bases stayed unmatched. This CDR3 has 14 amino acids. A word on this clonotype: The target antigen is unknown.

Study outcomes and limitations: Ankylosing spondylitis blood appeared to be characterized by a TCR beta motif of 8 or 9 highly homologous variants.

Quantitative 5'-RACE with molecular barcodes was used to make the TCR beta libraries. In TCRdb, the 5' RACE reads were re-called with MiXCR into one record per CDR3 protein. The sample contains approximately 550,000 distinct CDR3 sequences, roughly 13% of which appear only once. The sequenced sample was blood, either unsorted or a sorted T cell fraction (not recorded which). The rearrangement uses TRBV29-1 and TRBJ2-1, with TRBD1 identical over 12 bases. The receptor comes from a male donor with ankylosing spondylitis. The CDR3, as DNA: TGCAGCGCTCCGGGACAGGGGGCAGACAATGAGCAGTTCTTC. This translates into CSAPGQGADNEQFF.